This T cell receptor beta chain was retrieved from a study of T cells in Graves' hyperthyroidism and ophthalmopathy. V lost 0 bases and J lost 10, with 7 bases in between. CDR1 is SQVTM and CDR2 is ANQGSEA in the germline V gene. CDR3 size: 11 residues. Findings and limits, study-wide: Most thyroid clonotypes that were expanded above 0.001 also turned up in blood.

Only a few counts were recorded for this clonotype. Its antigen remains unidentified. Researchers took RNA transcripts and amplified the TCR beta CDR3 regions from them. During a first-round RT-PCR of the TCR CDR3, the HTBI primer set was used. TCRdb reprocessed the multiplex PCR reads with MiXCR, giving one entry per CDR3 protein. The sample has some 720,000 distinct CDR3 sequences; around 15% are singletons. Using 9.5 to 10 ml of fresh peripheral blood, PBMCs were prepared. The gene calls are TRBV29-1 and TRBJ2-4; D remains unclear. This receptor was taken from a man between 18 and 29 years old with Graves' hyperthyroidism. Source material: blood. CDR3 DNA sequence: TGCAGCGTTGAAGAAAGAACGATTCAGTACTTC. Translating gives CSVEERTIQYF.